This TCR beta chain is from a study of blood T cell repertoires in COVID-19. Looking at the study overall: COVID-19 samples, acute and convalescent, were from the United States, Italy and Spain.

Clones were sequenced by immunoSEQ multiplex PCR, and TCRdb holds only the in-frame ones, with some missing. The repertoire holds around 88,000 clones, 65% to 85% seen once, with about 4.1% in the top ten. The trim removed 5 bases at V and 6 bases at J, leaving 6 bases unmatched. The CDR3 extends over 14 amino acids. The V gene's germline CDR1 is LNHDA and CDR2 SQIVND (reference sequence). This clonotype was sampled from a man in his 60s with acute or convalescent COVID-19. The gene calls are TRBV19 and TRBJ2-7, with 11 nucleotides matching TRBD1. What was sequenced was peripheral blood. The CDR3 DNA follows: TGTGCCAGTAGTGTGGGACAGGGGGTACTCGAGCAGTACTTC. Residues: CASSVGQGVLEQYF.